Below are 7 T cell receptor beta chains sequenced from a single sample in a study of blood T cells in healthy people across ages. A second PCR of roughly 7 to 11 cycles used a sample-barcoded 5' primer and a J-beta primer mix. TCRdb independently ran MiXCR on the 5' RACE reads; one entry per CDR3 protein. The sample records about 1.5 million distinct CDR3 sequences, about 42% being singletons. Sequencing was done on a sample of blood. Receptors originate from a woman younger than 35 in good health.

J is TRBJ2-2 and V is TRBV4-1; tentatively, D is TRBD2 (7 bases). Germline loops: CDR1 MGHRA, CDR2 YSYEKL. This CDR3 has 21 residues. V was clipped by 1 base and J by 1 base, with 25 bases between them. CDR3 sequence: CASSQVIPFFRGGLNTGELFF. In DNA form, the CDR3 reads TGCGCCAGCAGCCAAGTAATCCCCTTTTTTAGGGGGGGGCTGAACACCGGGGAGCTGTTTTTT.

V is TRBV20-1 and J is TRBJ2-7, with 11 bases fitting TRBD1. Germline V gene lookup returns CDR1 DFQATT and CDR2 SNEGSKA (reference sequence). CDR3 size: 14 residues. V dropped 5 bases and J dropped 1; count of bases not matched to a gene: 4. The chain's CDR3 is CSAGDRGISYEQYF. DNA for the CDR3: TGCAGTGCTGGGGACAGGGGGATTTCCTACGAGCAGTACTTC.

There are a few counts of this clonotype. The rearrangement links TRBV7-3 to TRBJ2-2; 8 bases match TRBD1. V was pared by 5 bases and J by 0 bases, with 2 bases of the junction left unmatched. This CDR3 region has 15 residues. The germline V gene has CDR1 SGHTA and CDR2 FQGTGA. The CDR3 DNA reads as TGTGCCAGCAGCCAGGGACAGGCGAACACCGGGGAGCTGTTTTTT. Residues: CASSQGQANTGELFF.

Ten or more counts support this clonotype. This sequence joins TRBV5-1 and TRBJ2-7, with D uncertain. The CDR3 totals 13 residues. Germline V gene data show CDR1 as SGHRS and CDR2 as YFSETQ. V lost 1 base, J lost 1 base, and 6 bases lay in between. CDR3 amino acids: CASSLTQSYEQYF. The CDR3 nucleotides read TGCGCCAGCAGCTTGACACAGTCCTACGAGCAGTACTTC.

This rearrangement joins TRBV29-1 to TRBJ1-4; D uncertain. The CDR3 spans 13 residues. Germline CDR1 is SQVTM and CDR2 is ANQGSEA. Trimming removed 5 bases at V and 5 bases at J, with 12 bases between. The CDR3 is CSVRRTENEKLFF. CDR3 DNA: TGCAGCGTTAGACGGACGGAAAATGAAAAACTGTTTTTT.

The rearrangement links TRBV20-1 to TRBJ1-3, with 7 nucleotides matching TRBD1. With 5 bases clipped from V and 0 bases from J, the junction kept 4 bases outside the gene matches. CDR3 size: 14 residues. Germline V CDR1 and CDR2: DFQATT, SNEGSKA (reference sequence). In DNA, the CDR3 is TGCAGTGCTCGCAACAGGGGCTCTGGAAACACCATATATTTT. The encoded protein is CSARNRGSGNTIYF.

The V and J genes are TRBV18 and TRBJ2-7; unclear D gene. The CDR3 has 15 amino acids. V gave up 1 base and J gave up 2 bases, with 12 bases separating them. The germline V gene encodes CDR1 KGHSH and CDR2 LQKENI. DNA of the CDR3: TGTGCCAGCTCACCACGGGTAGACCGCGCCTACGAGCAGTACTTC. It translates to CASSPRVDRAYEQYF.